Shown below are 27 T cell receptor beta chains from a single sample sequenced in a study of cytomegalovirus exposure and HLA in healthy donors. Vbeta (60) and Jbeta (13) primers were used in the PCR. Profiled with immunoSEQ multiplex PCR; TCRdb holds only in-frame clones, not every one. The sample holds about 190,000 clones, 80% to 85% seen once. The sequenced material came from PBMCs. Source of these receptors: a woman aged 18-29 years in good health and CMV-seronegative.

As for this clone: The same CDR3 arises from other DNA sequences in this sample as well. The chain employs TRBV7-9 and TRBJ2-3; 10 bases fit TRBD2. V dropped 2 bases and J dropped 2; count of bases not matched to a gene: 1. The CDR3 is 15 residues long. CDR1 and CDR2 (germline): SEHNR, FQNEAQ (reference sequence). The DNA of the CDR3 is TGTGCCAGCAGCTTACTAGCGGGGGACACAGATACGCAGTATTTT. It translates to CASSLLAGDTDTQYF.

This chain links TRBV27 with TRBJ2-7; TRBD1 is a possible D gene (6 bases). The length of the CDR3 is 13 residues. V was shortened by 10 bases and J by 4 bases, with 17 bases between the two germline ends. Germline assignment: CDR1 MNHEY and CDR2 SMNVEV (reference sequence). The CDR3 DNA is TGTGCCACCAGCCTTTCCCAGGGGTACGAGCAGTACTTC. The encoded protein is CATSLSQGYEQYF.

CDR3 coding DNA: TGTGCCAGCAGCTTAGTCCCGGCAGGGGGGTCAGATACGCAGTATTTT. Its protein product is CASSLVPAGGSDTQYF. The chain is built from TRBV7-6 and TRBJ2-3; perhaps TRBD1 as D (7 bases). The CDR3 is 16 amino acids. From germline, CDR1 is SGHVS and CDR2 FNYEAQ. V dropped 1 base and J dropped 4 bases, with 15 bases sitting between them.

CDR3 in amino acids: CASSGTVDGYTF. In nucleotides, the CDR3 is TGTGCCAGCAGCGGGACAGTCGATGGCTACACCTTC. J is TRBJ1-2 and V is TRBV5-5; 7 bases match TRBD1. The junction had 3 bases not matched to a gene; V was cut back by 4 bases and J by 6 bases. Germline CDR1 SGHKS, CDR2 YYEKEE (reference sequence). The CDR3 totals 12 residues.

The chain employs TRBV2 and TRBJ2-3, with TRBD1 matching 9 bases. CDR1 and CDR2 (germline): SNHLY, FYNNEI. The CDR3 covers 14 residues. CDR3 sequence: CADTGGGSTDTQYF. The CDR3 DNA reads TGTGCGGACACAGGGGGCGGTAGCACAGATACGCAGTATTTT.

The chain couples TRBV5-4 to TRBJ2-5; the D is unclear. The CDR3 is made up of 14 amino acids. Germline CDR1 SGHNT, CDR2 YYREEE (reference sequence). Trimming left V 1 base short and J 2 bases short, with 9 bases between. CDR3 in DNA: TGTGCCAGCAGCTTGCGACACGCTCAAGAGACCCAGTACTTC. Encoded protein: CASSLRHAQETQYF.

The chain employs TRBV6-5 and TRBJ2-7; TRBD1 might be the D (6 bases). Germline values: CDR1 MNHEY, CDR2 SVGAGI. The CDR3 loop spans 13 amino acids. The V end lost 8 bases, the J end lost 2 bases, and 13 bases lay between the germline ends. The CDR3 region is CASEKQGTYEQYF. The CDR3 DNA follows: TGTGCCAGCGAAAAACAGGGCACCTACGAGCAGTACTTC.

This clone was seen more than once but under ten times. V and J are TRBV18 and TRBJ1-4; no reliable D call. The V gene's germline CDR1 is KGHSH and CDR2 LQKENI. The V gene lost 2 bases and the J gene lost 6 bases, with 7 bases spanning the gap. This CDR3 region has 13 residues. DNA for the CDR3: TGTGCCAGCTCACCAGGGGAGGATGAAAAACTGTTTTTT. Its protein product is CASSPGEDEKLFF.

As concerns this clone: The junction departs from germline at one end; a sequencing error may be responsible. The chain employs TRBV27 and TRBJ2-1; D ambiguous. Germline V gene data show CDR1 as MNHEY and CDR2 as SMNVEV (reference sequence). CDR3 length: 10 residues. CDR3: CASSPKTVLF. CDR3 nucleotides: TGTGCCAGCAGTCCTAAGACTGTGCTCTTC.

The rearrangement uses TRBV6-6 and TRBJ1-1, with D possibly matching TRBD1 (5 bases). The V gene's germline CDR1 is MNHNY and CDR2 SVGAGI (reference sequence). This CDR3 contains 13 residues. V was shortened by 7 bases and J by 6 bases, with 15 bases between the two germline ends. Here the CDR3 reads CASTSTRTPEAFF. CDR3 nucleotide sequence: TGTGCCAGCACCTCTACCCGGACACCTGAAGCTTTCTTT.

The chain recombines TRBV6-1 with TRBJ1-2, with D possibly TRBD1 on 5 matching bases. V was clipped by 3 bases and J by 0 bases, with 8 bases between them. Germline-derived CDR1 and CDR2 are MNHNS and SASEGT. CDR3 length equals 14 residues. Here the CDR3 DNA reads TGTGCCAGCAGTGAGGGGGGGGCTAACTATGGCTACACCTTC. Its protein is CASSEGGANYGYTF.

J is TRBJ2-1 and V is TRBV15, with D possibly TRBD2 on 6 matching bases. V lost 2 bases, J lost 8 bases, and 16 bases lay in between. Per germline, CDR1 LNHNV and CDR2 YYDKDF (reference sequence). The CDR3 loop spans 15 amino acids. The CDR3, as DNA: TGTGCCACCAGCAGATTGGGGGGTGGAGGGGATGAGCAGTTCTTC. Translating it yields CATSRLGGGGDEQFF.

This chain's CDR3 is CAWNGGNYGYTF. The DNA for the CDR3 is TGTGCCTGGAATGGGGGGAACTATGGCTACACCTTC. This chain joins TRBV30 and TRBJ1-2; a weak D match, TRBD1 (5 bases). CDR1 and CDR2 from the germline V gene are GTSNPN and SVGIG (reference sequence). The CDR3 is made up of 12 amino acids. V lost 4 bases, J lost 2 bases, and 8 bases lay in between. Together with reference TRBV30 and TRBJ1-2, the CDR3 gives the full variable domain: SQTIHQWPATLVQPVGSPLSLECTVEGTSNPNLYWYRQAAGRGLQLLFYSVGIGQISSEVPQNLSASRPQDRQFILSSKKLLLSDSGFYLCAWNGGNYGYTFGSGTRLTVV.

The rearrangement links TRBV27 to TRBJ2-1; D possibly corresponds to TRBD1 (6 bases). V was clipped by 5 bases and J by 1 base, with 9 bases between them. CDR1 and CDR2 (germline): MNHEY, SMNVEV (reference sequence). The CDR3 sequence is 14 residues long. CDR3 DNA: TGTGCCAGCAGTGTACAGGGTTCCTACAATGAGCAGTTCTTC. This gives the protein CASSVQGSYNEQFF.

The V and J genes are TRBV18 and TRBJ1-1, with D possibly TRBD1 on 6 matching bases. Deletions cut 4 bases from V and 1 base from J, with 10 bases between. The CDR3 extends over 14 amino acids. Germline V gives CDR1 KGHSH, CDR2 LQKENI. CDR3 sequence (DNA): TGTGCCAGCTCACTGGCAGGGGAGAACACTGAAGCTTTCTTT. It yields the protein CASSLAGENTEAFF.

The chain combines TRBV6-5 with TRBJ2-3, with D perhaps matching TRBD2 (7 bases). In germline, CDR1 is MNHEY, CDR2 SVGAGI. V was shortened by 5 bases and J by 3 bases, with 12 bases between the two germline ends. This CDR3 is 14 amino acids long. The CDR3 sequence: CASSVGRGTDTQYF. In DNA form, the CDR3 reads TGTGCCAGCAGTGTAGGGAGGGGGACAGATACGCAGTATTTT.

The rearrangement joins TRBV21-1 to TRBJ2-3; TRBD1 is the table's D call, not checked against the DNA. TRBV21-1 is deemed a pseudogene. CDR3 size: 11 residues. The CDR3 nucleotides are TGTGCCAGGACAGGGTCGAATACGCAGTATTTT. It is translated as CARTGSNTQYF.

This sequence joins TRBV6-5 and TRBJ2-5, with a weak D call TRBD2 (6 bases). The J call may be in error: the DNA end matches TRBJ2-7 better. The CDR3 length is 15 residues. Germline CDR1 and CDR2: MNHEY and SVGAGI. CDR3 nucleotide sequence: TGTGCCAGCAGTTACTCTAGGGACTCACCTTACGAGCAGTACTTC. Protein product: CASSYSRDSPYEQYF.

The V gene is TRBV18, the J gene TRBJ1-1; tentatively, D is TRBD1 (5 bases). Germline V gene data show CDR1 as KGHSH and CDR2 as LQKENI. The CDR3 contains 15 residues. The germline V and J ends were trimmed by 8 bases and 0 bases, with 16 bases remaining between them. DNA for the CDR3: TGTGCCAGCGCAGCCGCGACAGTGCTGAACACTGAAGCTTTCTTT. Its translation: CASAAATVLNTEAFF.

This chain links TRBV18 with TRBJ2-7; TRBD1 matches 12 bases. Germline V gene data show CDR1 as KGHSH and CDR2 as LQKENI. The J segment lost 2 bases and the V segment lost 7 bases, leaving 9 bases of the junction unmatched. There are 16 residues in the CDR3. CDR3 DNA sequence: TGTGCCAGCTTCCGGGACAGGGGGCGCTTTGCCTACGAGCAGTACTTC. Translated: CASFRDRGRFAYEQYF. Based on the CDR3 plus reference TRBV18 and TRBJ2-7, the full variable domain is NAGVMQNPRHLVRRRGQEARLRCSPMKGHSHVYWYRQLPEEGLKFMVYLQKENIIDESGMPKERFSAEFPKEGPSILRIQQVVRGDSAAYFCASFRDRGRFAYEQYFGPGTRLTVT.

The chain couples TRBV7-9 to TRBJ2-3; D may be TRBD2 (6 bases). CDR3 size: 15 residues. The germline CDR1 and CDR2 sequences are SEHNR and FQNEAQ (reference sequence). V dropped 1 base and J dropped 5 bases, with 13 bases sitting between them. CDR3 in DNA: TGTGCCAGCAGCTTAGAAGGGCAGGGAGGAGATACGCAGTATTTT. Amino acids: CASSLEGQGGDTQYF.

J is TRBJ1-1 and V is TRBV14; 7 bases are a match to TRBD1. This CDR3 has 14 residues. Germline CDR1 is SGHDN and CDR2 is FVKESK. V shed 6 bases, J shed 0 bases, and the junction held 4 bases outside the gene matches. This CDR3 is CASSPGTVNTEAFF. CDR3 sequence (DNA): TGTGCCAGCAGTCCCGGGACAGTGAACACTGAAGCTTTCTTT. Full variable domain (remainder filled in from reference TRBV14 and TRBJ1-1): EAGVTQFPSHSVIEKGQTVTLRCDPISGHDNLYWYRRVMGKEIKFLLHFVKESKQDESGMPNNRFLAERTGGTYSTLKVQPAELEDSGVYFCASSPGTVNTEAFFGQGTRLTVV.

The CDR3 DNA reads TGCGCCAGCAGCTTGGCCGGCGGGACAGCAGATACGCAGTATTTT. It codes for CASSLAGGTADTQYF. The chain recombines TRBV5-1 with TRBJ2-3, with TRBD1 as a possible D gene (7 bases). Trimming took off 0 bases at V and 4 bases at J, with 12 bases between the two ends. Germline V gene sequence: CDR1 SGHRS, CDR2 YFSETQ. This CDR3 has 15 amino acids.

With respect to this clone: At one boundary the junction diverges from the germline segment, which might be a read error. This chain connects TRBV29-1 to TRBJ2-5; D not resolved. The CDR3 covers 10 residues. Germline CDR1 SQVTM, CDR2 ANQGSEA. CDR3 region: CSAYQETQYF. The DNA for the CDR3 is TGCAGCGCTTACCAGGAGACCCAGTACTTC.

The CDR3 sequence is CASSPTGTGVIYGYTF. CDR3 sequence (DNA): TGTGCCAGCTCACCTACCGGGACAGGGGTAATCTATGGCTACACCTTC. The chain combines TRBV18 with TRBJ1-2, with 10 bases matching TRBD1. CDR3 length equals 16 residues. V shed 3 bases and J 4 bases; nucleotides not matched to a gene: 8. Germline values: CDR1 KGHSH, CDR2 LQKENI.

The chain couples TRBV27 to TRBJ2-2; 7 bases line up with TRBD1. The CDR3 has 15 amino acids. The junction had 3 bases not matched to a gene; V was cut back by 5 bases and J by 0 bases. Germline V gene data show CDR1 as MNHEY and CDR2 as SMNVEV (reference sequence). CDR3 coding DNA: TGTGCCAGCAGTACCGGGACAGCGAACACCGGGGAGCTGTTTTTT. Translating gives CASSTGTANTGELFF.

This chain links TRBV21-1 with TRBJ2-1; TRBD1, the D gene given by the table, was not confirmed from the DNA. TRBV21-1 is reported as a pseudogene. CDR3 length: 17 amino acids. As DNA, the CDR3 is TGTGCCAGCAGCGCAGGGGGGCCAAGGAAGTCCTACAATGAGCAGTTCTTC. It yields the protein CASSAGGPRKSYNEQFF.